A single sample gave rise to the 13 T cell receptor beta chains below, sequenced in a study of T cell changes during pregnancy in multiple sclerosis. TCRdb's copy holds only in-frame clones and misses some; the assay was immunoSEQ multiplex PCR. Among about 44,000 clones listed, approximately 92% were seen once. Material for sequencing was peripheral blood. These receptors all come from a female donor with multiple sclerosis, enrolled in a pregnancy study.

The chain is built from TRBV7-2 and TRBJ2-5; TRBD1 is a possible D gene (5 bases). There are 13 residues in the CDR3. V was cut by 3 bases and J by 6 bases, with 11 bases left in between. The V gene's germline CDR1 is SGHTA and CDR2 FQGNSA. The CDR3 DNA reads TGTGCCAGCAGCTTTCAAGGGGTACAGACCCAGTACTTC. The encoded protein is CASSFQGVQTQYF.

The table lists this clone with a few counts. The chain links TRBV5-1 to TRBJ1-1; TRBD1 is a possible D gene (5 bases). The CDR3 totals 16 residues. V was shortened by 4 bases and J by 1 base, with 17 bases between the two germline ends. Per germline, CDR1 SGHRS and CDR2 YFSETQ. CDR3: CASSKNDRLQNTEAFF. The CDR3 DNA follows: TGCGCCAGCAGCAAAAACGACAGACTACAGAACACTGAAGCTTTCTTT.

The chain links TRBV30 to TRBJ1-1; D perhaps matches TRBD1 (6 bases). Germline values: CDR1 GTSNPN, CDR2 SVGIG (reference sequence). The CDR3 runs 13 residues. V gave up 7 bases and J gave up 0 bases, with 12 bases separating them. DNA for the CDR3: TGTGCCTCGACAGGTGTATTGAACACTGAAGCTTTCTTT. This gives the protein CASTGVLNTEAFF.

V gene TRBV18 combines with J gene TRBJ2-7, with D maybe TRBD1 (6 bases). The CDR3 is 17 residues long. Trimming took 3 bases from V and 3 from J, leaving 21 bases between them. Germline-derived CDR1 and CDR2 are KGHSH and LQKENI. The CDR3 is CASSPRFWGAGVYEQYF. The CDR3 DNA follows: TGTGCCAGCTCACCCAGGTTCTGGGGCGCAGGGGTCTACGAGCAGTACTTC. Filled out from reference TRBV18 and TRBJ2-7, the complete variable domain reads NAGVMQNPRHLVRRRGQEARLRCSPMKGHSHVYWYRQLPEEGLKFMVYLQKENIIDESGMPKERFSAEFPKEGPSILRIQQVVRGDSAAYFCASSPRFWGAGVYEQYFGPGTRLTVT.

V and J are TRBV11-2 and TRBJ1-1, with unresolved D. Trimming removed 1 base at V and 5 bases at J, with 11 bases between. CDR3 length: 14 residues. Per germline, CDR1 SGHAT and CDR2 FQNNGV. CDR3 DNA: TGTGCCAGCAGCTTAGGGGCCCTGAGAACTGAAGCTTTCTTT. The encoded protein is CASSLGALRTEAFF. The whole variable domain, remainder taken from reference TRBV11-2 and TRBJ1-1, is EAGVAQSPRYKIIEKRQSVAFWCNPISGHATLYWYQQILGQGPKLLIQFQNNGVVDDSQLPKDRFSAERLKGVDSTLKIQPAKLEDSAVYLCASSLGALRTEAFFGQGTRLTVV.

The V gene is TRBV7-2, the J gene TRBJ1-5; D call uncertain. CDR1 and CDR2 from the germline V gene are SGHTA and FQGNSA. This CDR3 spans 15 amino acids. V was pared by 0 bases and J by 5 bases, with 11 bases between. The CDR3 DNA sequence: TGTGCCAGCAGCTTAGCAGGGTCGAATGATCAGCCCCAGCATTTT. As protein: CASSLAGSNDQPQHF.

This chain links TRBV6-1 with TRBJ1-1; the D gene is possibly TRBD1 (5 bases). V lost 7 bases and J lost 3, with 15 bases in between. Germline V gives CDR1 MNHNS, CDR2 SASEGT. There are 14 residues in the CDR3. The CDR3 DNA follows: TGTGCCAGCACCGCGTCCCGAGGGGACACTGAAGCTTTCTTT. Its translation: CASTASRGDTEAFF.

V gene TRBV6-1 combines with J gene TRBJ2-1; D perhaps matches TRBD1 (6 bases). Germline lookup yields CDR1 MNHNS and CDR2 SASEGT. The CDR3 sequence is 15 residues long. Trimming took 1 base from V and 2 from J, leaving 9 bases between them. The CDR3: CASSEVGTTYNEQFF. The CDR3 DNA reads TGTGCCAGCAGTGAAGTAGGGACAACCTACAATGAGCAGTTCTTC.

The gene calls are TRBV4-2 and TRBJ2-5; D ambiguous. The CDR3 runs 13 residues. The germline CDR1 and CDR2 sequences are LGHNA and YNFKEQ. Deletions cut 4 bases from V and 5 bases from J, with 11 bases between. The CDR3 reads CASSRVGGETQYF. The CDR3, as DNA: TGTGCCAGCAGCCGAGTGGGTGGGGAGACCCAGTACTTC.

The gene calls are TRBV30 and TRBJ2-3; 9 bases fit TRBD2. V shed 0 bases and J 1 base; nucleotides not matched to a gene: 5. From germline, CDR1 is GTSNPN and CDR2 SVGIG (reference sequence). The CDR3 is 16 residues long. The CDR3 DNA reads as TGTGCCTGGAGTGTACTGGCTAGCGGGGGCACAGATACGCAGTATTTT. Translating gives CAWSVLASGGTDTQYF.

The J gene is TRBJ2-7, the V gene TRBV28, with 12 positions matching TRBD2. The ends lost 4 bases at V and 6 bases at J; junction bases unmatched: 7. The CDR3 length is 15 residues. Germline CDR1 is MDHEN and CDR2 is SYDVKM. The CDR3: CASSSTSGSRGEQYF. DNA for the CDR3: TGTGCCAGCAGTTCGACTAGCGGGAGCCGGGGCGAGCAGTACTTC.

This clone was seen just once. The chain has TRBV4-1 and TRBJ1-1, with 7 nucleotides matching TRBD1. This CDR3 is built from 16 residues. Trimming at V came to 0 bases and at J to 5 bases, leaving 9 bases not matched to a gene. Germline CDR1 is MGHRA and CDR2 is YSYEKL. In DNA, the CDR3 is TGCGCCAGCAGCCAAGATACCCGACAGGGAGGGACTGAAGCTTTCTTT. Translating it yields CASSQDTRQGGTEAFF.

The rearrangement uses TRBV30 and TRBJ1-4, with D maybe TRBD1 (5 bases). This CDR3 is built from 12 residues. Per germline, CDR1 GTSNPN and CDR2 SVGIG (reference sequence). Trimming pared 8 bases from V and 6 bases from J, leaving 13 bases between. The CDR3 reads CAGGLFDEKLFF. DNA for the CDR3: TGTGCCGGGGGACTCTTCGATGAAAAACTGTTTTTT. The full variable domain, its missing parts supplied by reference TRBV30 and TRBJ1-4, is SQTIHQWPATLVQPVGSPLSLECTVEGTSNPNLYWYRQAAGRGLQLLFYSVGIGQISSEVPQNLSASRPQDRQFILSSKKLLLSDSGFYLCAGGLFDEKLFFGSGTQLSVL.